Here is one TCR beta chain with its context. Its binding antigen is unknown. No base quality information exists; no much larger clone differs at one position. Using the deep immunoSEQ assay, TCR CDR3 regions were amplified from genomic DNA by multiplex PCR. For each cell subset, the extracted genomic DNA was distributed evenly across all wells of several immunoSEQ 96-well plates, and each plate served as one replicate. For sorted subsets, each replicate PCR was loaded with roughly 190 ng genomic DNA, equivalent to approximately 27,000 T cell genomes. Purified libraries were measured with a Qubit 3.0 fluorometer, size-checked on a Bioanalyzer 2100, and measured again with the KAPA Library Quantification kit. A separate single-read 150-cycle Illumina NextSeq 550 flow cell was used to sequence each immunoSEQ 96-well plate. The study's own analysis went as follows. Because the immunoSEQ output held only junctional sequences and lacked quality scores, the filtering could not match the filtering applied to full-length reads. To assign V/J genes and CDR3, sequences were annotated using PyIR, a Python wrapper for IgBLAST v1.9, with IMGT germline references. Reads with weak V/J assignments (E-value above 1e-6), missing CDR3, stop codons, out-of-frame junctions, or ambiguous translated residues were removed. V3J clonotypes were defined as sequences sharing the same inferred V gene, J gene, and CDR3 amino acid sequence. Percentage overlap between repertoires was computed as shared unique clonotypes divided by the size of the smaller repertoire. Three approaches were used to assess repertoire richness: RTK rarefaction, the Chao1 estimator, and Recon v2.1 estimates of unobserved clonotypes. Generation probabilities were computed with OLGA for all TCRbeta clonotypes obtained by the gDNA method from a handful of donors. Not all clones reach the TCRdb copy of this immuneACCESS table, which keeps in-frame sequences only. Checked studies attribute under half of the gap to unresolved V genes and leave the rest unexplained. That table furnishes V, J and clone size, whereas the DNA furnished D and trimming. In this sample the table shows millions of clones, about 95% of which occur a single time. 0.13% of the sample is held by the ten biggest clonotypes.

This specimen belongs to a study of shared clonotypes between healthy human individuals (dated by TCRdb to between 2020 and 2021). Concerning the study at large: A few men and a couple of women, aged 18 to 49 years, made up the cohort. For each donor, three plates each were used for CD4 naive and CD4 memory, two plates were used for CD8 naive, and one plate was used for CD8 memory. To estimate repertoire size and how much clonotypes are shared between individuals, the study performed deep sequencing of blood TCR repertoires from about five healthy adults. Between about 0.85 and 9.5 billion PBMCs per donor were obtained by leukapheresis. Different laboratories and diverse techniques were used to prepare libraries and sequence TCR repertoires, to increase sequencing depth and limit assay-specific biases.

The research as a whole found: Higher generation probabilities were observed for clonotypes shared by all four sorted-subset donors than for non-shared clonotypes. Pairwise subsampling indicated that sequencing depth was expected to affect the degree of clonotype sharing among donors. Estimated clonotype richness was generally larger for naive than for memory subsets. Sampling was restricted to blood, and TCR repertoires in tissue are likely to differ from TCR repertoires in blood. Even with the large sequencing depth, rarefaction of the sorted-subset datasets indicated that sequencing was incomplete. Approximately 5% of naive CD4, 3.5% of naive CD8, about 2.1% of memory CD4, and around 0.4% of memory CD8 clonotypes were shared across a few donors. The small number of donors limited the genetic and exposure-history diversity represented.

The CDR3 measures 13 amino acids from cysteine to phenylalanine. Only the CDR3 DNA stays, 39 bases, in frame from base 1. CDR1 and CDR2, per the germline V gene, are SGHAT and FQNNGV. V is pared back by 5 bases and J by 8 bases, with 10 bases lying between the germline termini. The donors were healthy, HIV-negative adults who had no recently reported acute infections or vaccinations. All donors were Caucasian adults living in Nashville, Tennessee, USA. CD4+ T cells were enriched by magnetic negative selection; naive cells were then positively selected on CD45RA, and the negative fraction formed the memory subset. Blood was collected by leukapheresis, and PBMCs were isolated by Ficoll-Histopaque density gradient centrifugation and then cryopreserved in liquid nitrogen vapor phase. Analytical flow cytometry was used to check the purity and quantity of each magnetically sorted T cell population. Each sorted fraction had its genomic DNA isolated and then quantified by UV absorbance on a Nanodrop 2000c.

The chain joins TRBV11-2 to TRBJ1-6; too little of a D gene remains to name it. The clonotype comes from a man aged 18 to 35 in good health. Sequencing used naive CD4+ T cells sorted from blood. In light of the paper, this sample's cell subset or site label describes: CD45RA+ positively selected. The CDR3: CASSPATYSPLHF. The nucleotide sequence reads TGTGCCAGCAGCCCGGCGACCTATTCACCCCTCCACTTT.